Described below is a single T cell receptor (beta chain) sequence and its context. One entry per CDR3 protein, called by TCRdb with MiXCR from the RT-PCR reads. This sample has more than 600,000 distinct CDR3 sequences, with 13% to 15% found just once. The sample was memory CD4+ T cells from blood. The receptor was derived from a female donor in good health, serving as a healthy control.

The CDR3 sequence is CSVEAQANTEAFF. The CDR3 region has the DNA TGCAGCGTTGAAGCGCAGGCGAACACTGAAGCTTTCTTT. This chain connects TRBV29-1 to TRBJ1-1; no definite D call. Between the trimmed V and J ends, which lost 1 base and 1 base, there was a span of 7 bases. Germline values: CDR1 SQVTM, CDR2 ANQGSEA. The CDR3 extends over 13 amino acids.